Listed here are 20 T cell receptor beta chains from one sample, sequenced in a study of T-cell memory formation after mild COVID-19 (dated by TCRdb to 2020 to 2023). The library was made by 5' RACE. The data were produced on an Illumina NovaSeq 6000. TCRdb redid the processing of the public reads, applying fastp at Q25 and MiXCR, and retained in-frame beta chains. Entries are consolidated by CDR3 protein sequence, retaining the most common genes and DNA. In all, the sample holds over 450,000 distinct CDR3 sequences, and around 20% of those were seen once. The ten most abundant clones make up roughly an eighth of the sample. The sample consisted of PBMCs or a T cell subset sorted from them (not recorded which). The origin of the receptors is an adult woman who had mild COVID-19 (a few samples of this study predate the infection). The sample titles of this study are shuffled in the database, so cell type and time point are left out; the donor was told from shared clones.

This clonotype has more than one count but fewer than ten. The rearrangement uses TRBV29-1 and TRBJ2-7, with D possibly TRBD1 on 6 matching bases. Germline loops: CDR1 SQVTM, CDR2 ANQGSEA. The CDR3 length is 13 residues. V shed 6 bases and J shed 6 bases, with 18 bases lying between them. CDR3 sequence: CSVSTGMGGEQYF. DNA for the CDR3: TGCAGCGTGTCAACAGGGATGGGCGGCGAGCAGTACTTC.

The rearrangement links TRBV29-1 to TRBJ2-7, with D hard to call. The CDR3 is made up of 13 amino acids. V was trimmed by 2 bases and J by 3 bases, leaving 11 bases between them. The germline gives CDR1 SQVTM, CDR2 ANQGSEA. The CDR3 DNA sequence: TGCAGCGTTGAACCAACGGTCTACTACGAGCAGTACTTC. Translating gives CSVEPTVYYEQYF.

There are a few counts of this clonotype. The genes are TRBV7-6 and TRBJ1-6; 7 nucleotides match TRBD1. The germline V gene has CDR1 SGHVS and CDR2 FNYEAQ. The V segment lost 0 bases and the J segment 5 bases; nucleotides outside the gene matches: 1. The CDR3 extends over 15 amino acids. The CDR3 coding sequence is TGTGCCAGCAGCTTAGCCCAGGGGGATAATTCACCCCTCCACTTT. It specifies CASSLAQGDNSPLHF.

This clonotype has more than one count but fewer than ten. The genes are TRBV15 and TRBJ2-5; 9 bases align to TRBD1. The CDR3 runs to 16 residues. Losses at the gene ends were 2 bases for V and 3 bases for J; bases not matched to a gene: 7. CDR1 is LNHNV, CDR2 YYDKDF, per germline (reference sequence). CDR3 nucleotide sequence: TGTGCCACCAGCAGAATATCCCGGGACAGGGAAGAGACCCAGTACTTC. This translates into CATSRISRDREETQYF. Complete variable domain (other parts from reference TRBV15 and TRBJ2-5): DAMVIQNPRYQVTQFGKPVTLSCSQTLNHNVMYWYQQKSSQAPKLLFHYYDKDFNNEADTPDNFQSRRPNTSFCFLDIRSPGLGDTAMYLCATSRISRDREETQYFGPGTRLLVL.

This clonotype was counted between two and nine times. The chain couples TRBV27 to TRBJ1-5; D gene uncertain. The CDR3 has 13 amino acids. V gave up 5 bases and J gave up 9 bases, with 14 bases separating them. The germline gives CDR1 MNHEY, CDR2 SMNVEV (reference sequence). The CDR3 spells CASSLAPFSPQHF. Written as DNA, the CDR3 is TGTGCCAGCAGTCTCGCCCCGTTTTCGCCCCAGCATTTT.

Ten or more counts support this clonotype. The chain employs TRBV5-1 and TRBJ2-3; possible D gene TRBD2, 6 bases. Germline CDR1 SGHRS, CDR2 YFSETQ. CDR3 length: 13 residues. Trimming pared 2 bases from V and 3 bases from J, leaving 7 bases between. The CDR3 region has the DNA TGCGCCAGCAGCTTCGGGGGAACAGATACGCAGTATTTT. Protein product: CASSFGGTDTQYF.

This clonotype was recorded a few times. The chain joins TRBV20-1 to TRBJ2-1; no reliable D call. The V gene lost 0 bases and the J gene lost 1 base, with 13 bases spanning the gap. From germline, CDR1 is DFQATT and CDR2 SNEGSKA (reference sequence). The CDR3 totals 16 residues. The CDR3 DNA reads TGCAGTGCTAGAGATAGGGCTAGTGTATCCTACAATGAGCAGTTCTTC. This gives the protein CSARDRASVSYNEQFF.

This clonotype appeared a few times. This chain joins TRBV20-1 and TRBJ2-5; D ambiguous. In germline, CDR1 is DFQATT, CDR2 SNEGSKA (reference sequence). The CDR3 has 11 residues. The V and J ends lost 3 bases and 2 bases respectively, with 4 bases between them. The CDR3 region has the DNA TGCAGTGCTAGGCCTCAAGAGACCCAGTACTTC. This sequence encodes CSARPQETQYF.

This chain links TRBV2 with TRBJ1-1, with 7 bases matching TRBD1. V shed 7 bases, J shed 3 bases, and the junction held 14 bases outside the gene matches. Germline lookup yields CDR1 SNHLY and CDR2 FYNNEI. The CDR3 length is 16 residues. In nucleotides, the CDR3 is TGTGCCAGCATGGTGCCCCGACAGGGTTCGGACACTGAAGCTTTCTTT. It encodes CASMVPRQGSDTEAFF.

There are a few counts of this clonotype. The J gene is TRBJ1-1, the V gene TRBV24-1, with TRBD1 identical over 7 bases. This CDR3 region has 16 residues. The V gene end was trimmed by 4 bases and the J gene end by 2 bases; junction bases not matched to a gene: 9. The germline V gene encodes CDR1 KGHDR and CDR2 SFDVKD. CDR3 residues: CATSDVGRGRNTEAFF. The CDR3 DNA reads TGTGCCACCAGTGACGTTGGAAGGGGGCGCAACACTGAAGCTTTCTTT.

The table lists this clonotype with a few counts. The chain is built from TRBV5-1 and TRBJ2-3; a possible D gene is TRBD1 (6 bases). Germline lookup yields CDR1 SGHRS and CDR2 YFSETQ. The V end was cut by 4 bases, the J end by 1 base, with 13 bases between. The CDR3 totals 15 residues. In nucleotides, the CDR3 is TGCGCCAGCAGCCTTTCAGGGGTCGGCACAGATACGCAGTATTTT. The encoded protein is CASSLSGVGTDTQYF.

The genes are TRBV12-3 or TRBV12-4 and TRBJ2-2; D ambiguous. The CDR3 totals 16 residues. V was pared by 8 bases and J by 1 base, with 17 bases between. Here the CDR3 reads CASSSLGQRNTGELFF. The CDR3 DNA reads TGTGCCAGCTCATCCCTCGGTCAGAGGAACACCGGGGAGCTGTTTTTT.

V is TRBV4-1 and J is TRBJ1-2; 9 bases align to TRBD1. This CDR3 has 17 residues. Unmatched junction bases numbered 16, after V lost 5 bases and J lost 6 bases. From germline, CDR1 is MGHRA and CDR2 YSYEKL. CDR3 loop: CASSTPGQGLSMHGYTF. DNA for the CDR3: TGCGCCAGCAGCACACCGGGACAGGGATTGTCAATGCATGGCTACACCTTC.

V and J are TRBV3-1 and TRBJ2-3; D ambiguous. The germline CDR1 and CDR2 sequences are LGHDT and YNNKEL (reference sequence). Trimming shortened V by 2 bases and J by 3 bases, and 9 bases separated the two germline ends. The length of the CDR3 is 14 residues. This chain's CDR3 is CASSQLRCTDTQYF. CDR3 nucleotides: TGTGCCAGCAGCCAATTGCGGTGTACAGATACGCAGTATTTT.

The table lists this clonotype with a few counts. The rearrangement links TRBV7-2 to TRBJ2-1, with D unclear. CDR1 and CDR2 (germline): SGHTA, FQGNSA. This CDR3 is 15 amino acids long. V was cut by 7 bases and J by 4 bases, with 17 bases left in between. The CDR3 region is CASTTGGQRYNEQFF. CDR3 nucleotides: TGTGCCAGCACCACGGGTGGTCAGAGATACAATGAGCAGTTCTTC.

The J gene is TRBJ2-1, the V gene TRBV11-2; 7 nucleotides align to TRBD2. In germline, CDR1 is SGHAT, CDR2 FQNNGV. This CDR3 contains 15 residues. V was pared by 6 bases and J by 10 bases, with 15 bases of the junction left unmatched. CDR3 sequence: CASRRPGLSGREQFF. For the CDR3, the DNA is TGTGCCAGCAGGAGGCCGGGACTATCGGGTCGGGAGCAGTTCTTC.

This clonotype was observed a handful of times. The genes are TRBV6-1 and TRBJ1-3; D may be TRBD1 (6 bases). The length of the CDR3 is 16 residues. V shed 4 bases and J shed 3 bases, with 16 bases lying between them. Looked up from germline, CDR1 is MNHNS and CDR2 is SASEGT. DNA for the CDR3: TGTGCCAGCAGTGTAACACAGGGAATCGGTGGAAACACCATATATTTT. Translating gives CASSVTQGIGGNTIYF.

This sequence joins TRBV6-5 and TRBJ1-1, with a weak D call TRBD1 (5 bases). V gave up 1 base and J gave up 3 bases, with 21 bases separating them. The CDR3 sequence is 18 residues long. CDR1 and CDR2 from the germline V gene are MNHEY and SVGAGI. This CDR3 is CASSYYGIWAEGDTEAFF. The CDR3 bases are TGTGCCAGCAGTTACTATGGGATATGGGCGGAAGGGGACACTGAAGCTTTCTTT.

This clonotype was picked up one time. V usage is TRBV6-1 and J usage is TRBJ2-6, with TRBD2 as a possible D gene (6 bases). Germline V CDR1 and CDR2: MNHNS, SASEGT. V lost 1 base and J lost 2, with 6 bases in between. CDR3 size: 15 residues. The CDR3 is CASSEGRAGANVLTF. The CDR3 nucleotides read TGTGCCAGCAGTGAAGGGAGGGCTGGGGCCAACGTCCTGACTTTC.

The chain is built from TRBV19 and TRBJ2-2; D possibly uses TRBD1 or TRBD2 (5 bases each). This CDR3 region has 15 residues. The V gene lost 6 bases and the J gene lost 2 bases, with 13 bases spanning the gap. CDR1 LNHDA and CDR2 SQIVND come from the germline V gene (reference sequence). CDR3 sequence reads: CASSWGSLNTGELFF. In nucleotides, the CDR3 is TGTGCCAGTAGCTGGGGGAGCTTAAACACCGGGGAGCTGTTTTTT.